The 29 T cell receptor beta chains below all came from one sample that was sequenced in a study of siplizumab effects on memory and regulatory T cells. The table came from immunoSEQ multiplex PCR; TCRdb's copy has only in-frame clones and leaves some out. The table shows 100,000 to 120,000 clones, with roughly 91% occurring only once. The sample consisted of CD4+ T cells sorted from blood. The receptor set was obtained from a human donor in good health.

The chain links TRBV5-1 to TRBJ2-2; TRBD2 matches at 7 bases. V was clipped by 0 bases and J by 4 bases; unmatched bases: 12. This CDR3 has 18 residues. Germline V gene sequence: CDR1 SGHRS, CDR2 YFSETQ. CDR3 region: CASSLASGAFRGTGELFF. CDR3 nucleotide sequence: TGCGCCAGCAGCTTGGCAAGCGGGGCCTTTCGGGGCACCGGGGAGCTGTTTTTT.

This clone was seen only once. This rearrangement joins TRBV11-3 to TRBJ2-1; D unresolved. The CDR3 has 12 amino acids. The germline V gene encodes CDR1 SGHNT and CDR2 YENEEA. V dropped 1 base and J dropped 9 bases, with 7 bases sitting between them. This CDR3 is CASSLGDTEQFF. DNA of the CDR3: TGTGCCAGCAGCTTAGGGGATACTGAGCAGTTCTTC.

J is TRBJ1-4 and V is TRBV7-9, with 9 bases aligning to TRBD1. The CDR3 runs to 15 residues. Germline assignment: CDR1 SEHNR and CDR2 FQNEAQ (reference sequence). V was clipped by 5 bases and J by 7 bases; unmatched bases: 8. CDR3 in amino acids: CASSLGTGYGEKLFF. Written as DNA, the CDR3 is TGTGCCAGCAGCCTGGGGACAGGGTATGGTGAAAAACTGTTTTTT.

This sequence joins TRBV7-3 and TRBJ1-1; D not certain. V gave up 2 bases and J gave up 3 bases, with 7 bases separating them. Germline V gene data show CDR1 as SGHTA and CDR2 as FQGTGA. The CDR3 extends over 13 amino acids. CDR3 nucleotide sequence: TGTGCCAGCAGCTTAGGAGGTGACACTGAAGCTTTCTTT. Protein: CASSLGGDTEAFF.

V is TRBV7-2 and J is TRBJ2-6; D not resolved. Trimming removed 1 base at V and 1 base at J, with 17 bases between. Germline CDR1 reads SGHTA; CDR2 reads FQGNSA. This CDR3 is built from 19 residues. The CDR3 protein is CASSLVPGLPRSGANVLTF. The DNA of the CDR3 is TGTGCCAGCAGCTTAGTCCCGGGCCTGCCACGGTCTGGGGCCAACGTCCTGACTTTC.

The chain carries TRBV6-5 and TRBJ1-2, with TRBD1 as a possible D gene (5 bases). V lost 2 bases and J lost 8, with 18 bases in between. Germline V lookup: CDR1 MNHEY, CDR2 SVGAGI. The CDR3 covers 15 residues. In DNA, the CDR3 is TGTGCCAGCAGTTACGACGGACACACTGCGGGAGGCTACACCTTC. It is translated as CASSYDGHTAGGYTF.

The V and J genes are TRBV4-1 and TRBJ1-1; a weak D match, TRBD1 (5 bases). The ends were cut back, 2 bases at V and 3 bases at J, with 13 bases in the middle. The germline gives CDR1 MGHRA, CDR2 YSYEKL. The CDR3 length is 15 residues. The CDR3 protein is CASSQKGDVDTEAFF. CDR3 coding DNA: TGCGCCAGCAGCCAAAAAGGGGACGTGGACACTGAAGCTTTCTTT.

V usage is TRBV4-3 and J usage is TRBJ2-1; tentatively, D is TRBD2 (6 bases). Germline values: CDR1 LGHNA, CDR2 YSLEER. The CDR3 covers 15 residues. V dropped 0 bases and J dropped 7 bases, with 13 bases sitting between them. The CDR3 region has the DNA TGCGCCAGCAGCCAAGATGCCGGGAGCCATAATGAGCAGTTCTTC. Its translation: CASSQDAGSHNEQFF.

The chain uses TRBV7-9 and TRBJ1-2; the match to TRBD1 covers 9 bases. The CDR3 runs to 15 residues. V was clipped by 1 base and J by 4 bases; unmatched bases: 4. Per germline, CDR1 SEHNR and CDR2 FQNEAQ (reference sequence). CDR3 bases: TGTGCCAGCAGCTTAGGCGTGACAGGGGGCTATGGCTACACCTTC. It codes for CASSLGVTGGYGYTF.

The chain links TRBV7-2 to TRBJ1-3; D gene unclear. Looked up from germline, CDR1 is SGHTA and CDR2 is FQGNSA. This CDR3 comprises 11 residues. V lost 1 base, J lost 7 bases, and 2 bases lay in between. The CDR3 DNA reads TGTGCCAGCAGCTTAGGCAACACCATATATTTT. Translation: CASSLGNTIYF.

This chain uses TRBV6-1 with TRBJ1-2; possibly TRBD1 for D (5 bases). Germline CDR1 is MNHNS and CDR2 is SASEGT. This CDR3 spans 15 amino acids. With 3 bases removed from V and 4 bases from J, the gap between germline ends came to 15 bases. This chain's CDR3 is CASSDVTAGPYGYTF. The CDR3 coding sequence is TGTGCCAGCAGTGATGTTACAGCAGGGCCCTATGGCTACACCTTC.

This clone was seen once. J is TRBJ2-1 and V is TRBV6-5; D possibly corresponds to TRBD2 (5 bases). CDR3 size: 15 residues. The germline gives CDR1 MNHEY, CDR2 SVGAGI. The V end lost 6 bases, the J end lost 4 bases, and 16 bases lay between the germline ends. This CDR3 is CASRWAAEGYNEQFF. CDR3 DNA sequence: TGTGCCAGCAGGTGGGCGGCAGAGGGTTACAATGAGCAGTTCTTC.

The V and J genes are TRBV19 and TRBJ1-5, with 10 bases aligning to TRBD1. The ends lost 6 bases at V and 4 bases at J; junction bases unmatched: 9. Germline-derived CDR1 and CDR2 are LNHDA and SQIVND (reference sequence). The CDR3 runs 16 residues. CDR3 in DNA: TGTGCCAGTAGGAGACAGGGGGCGCAGGGAAATCAGCCCCAGCATTTT. This gives the protein CASRRQGAQGNQPQHF.

The chain recombines TRBV4-1 with TRBJ2-2, with a weak D call TRBD2 (5 bases). CDR1 is MGHRA and CDR2 is YSYEKL in the germline V gene. This CDR3 comprises 16 residues. Trimming pared 6 bases from V and 2 bases from J, leaving 16 bases between. The chain's CDR3 is CASRPPGGINTGELFF. As DNA, the CDR3 is TGCGCCAGCAGGCCACCAGGAGGAATTAACACCGGGGAGCTGTTTTTT.

The chain is built from TRBV5-4 and TRBJ2-2; 13 bases map to TRBD2. V dropped 4 bases and J dropped 1; count of bases not matched to a gene: 13. Germline V gene data show CDR1 as SGHNT and CDR2 as YYREEE (reference sequence). There are 20 residues in the CDR3. The CDR3 nucleotides are TGTGCCAGCAGCGGAGGAAAGGGACTAGCGGGGACCCTGAACACCGGGGAGCTGTTTTTT. It yields the protein CASSGGKGLAGTLNTGELFF.

The chain has TRBV18 and TRBJ2-3, with D perhaps being TRBD1 or TRBD2 (5 bases each). Deletions cut 6 bases from V and 5 bases from J, with 9 bases between. Germline CDR1 KGHSH, CDR2 LQKENI. This CDR3 spans 12 amino acids. The CDR3 loop is CASSRGVDTQYF. The CDR3 DNA follows: TGTGCCAGCTCTCGAGGGGTAGATACGCAGTATTTT. Together with reference TRBV18 and TRBJ2-3, the CDR3 gives the full variable domain: NAGVMQNPRHLVRRRGQEARLRCSPMKGHSHVYWYRQLPEEGLKFMVYLQKENIIDESGMPKERFSAEFPKEGPSILRIQQVVRGDSAAYFCASSRGVDTQYFGPGTRLTVL.

The genes are TRBV7-2 and TRBJ1-2; 7 bases match TRBD1. V was clipped by 4 bases and J by 9 bases; unmatched bases: 5. The CDR3 has 12 amino acids. Looked up from germline, CDR1 is SGHTA and CDR2 is FQGNSA. The CDR3 sequence: CASSYDRERYTF. The CDR3 DNA reads TGTGCCAGCAGCTATGACAGGGAACGCTACACCTTC.

This chain connects TRBV9 to TRBJ2-3; the match to TRBD1 covers 9 bases. This CDR3 has 15 residues. V was pared by 2 bases and J by 2 bases, with 3 bases of the junction left unmatched. CDR1 SGDLS and CDR2 YYNGEE come from the germline V gene. The chain's CDR3 is CASSVRTGVTDTQYF. CDR3 nucleotide sequence: TGTGCCAGCAGCGTCAGGACAGGGGTCACAGATACGCAGTATTTT.

The chain couples TRBV2 to TRBJ2-3, with 11 bases identical to TRBD2. The CDR3 loop spans 18 amino acids. Germline V gives CDR1 SNHLY, CDR2 FYNNEI. The ends lost 0 bases at V and 6 bases at J; junction bases unmatched: 11. The CDR3 sequence is CASSEARIAGGPRDTQYF. CDR3 DNA sequence: TGTGCCAGCAGTGAAGCGCGAATAGCGGGGGGGCCGAGGGATACGCAGTATTTT.

The gene calls are TRBV6-5 and TRBJ2-7, with a possible D match to TRBD2 (5 bases). CDR3 size: 13 residues. Trimming pared 5 bases from V and 0 bases from J, leaving 8 bases between. CDR1 is MNHEY and CDR2 is SVGAGI in the germline V gene. CDR3 in DNA: TGTGCCAGCAGTCGGGGAAGCTCCTACGAGCAGTACTTC. It codes for CASSRGSSYEQYF.

The chain couples TRBV27 to TRBJ1-2; D gene ambiguous. The ends were cut back, 3 bases at V and 4 bases at J, with 12 bases in the middle. CDR1 is MNHEY, CDR2 SMNVEV, per germline (reference sequence). This CDR3 spans 14 amino acids. The CDR3 bases are TGTGCCAGCAGTTTTCACTCCCTGGGCTATGGCTACACCTTC. Translation: CASSFHSLGYGYTF.

V is TRBV11-2 and J is TRBJ2-4; 7 nucleotides align to TRBD2. CDR3 length: 18 residues. Losses at the gene ends were 5 bases for V and 0 bases for J; bases not matched to a gene: 13. The germline gives CDR1 SGHAT, CDR2 FQNNGV. The CDR3 bases are TGTGCCAGCAGCCTCGGGGCGGGGGTGATCTTAGCCAAAAACATTCAGTACTTC. Its protein product is CASSLGAGVILAKNIQYF.

This rearrangement joins TRBV19 to TRBJ1-5, with D possibly matching TRBD1 (5 bases). Germline lookup yields CDR1 LNHDA and CDR2 SQIVND (reference sequence). The CDR3 runs to 12 residues. V lost 8 bases, J lost 4 bases, and 9 bases lay in between. CDR3 coding DNA: TGTGCCAGTGGGGACGGAAATCAGCCCCAGCATTTT. It yields the protein CASGDGNQPQHF.

The chain combines TRBV5-1 with TRBJ1-1, with D uncertain. The V and J ends lost 1 base and 2 bases respectively, with 6 bases between them. The CDR3 consists of 13 residues. CDR1 is SGHRS and CDR2 is YFSETQ in the germline V gene. The CDR3 DNA follows: TGCGCCAGCAGCTTGTTCACTAACACTGAAGCTTTCTTT. Translation: CASSLFTNTEAFF.

This clone was found a few times. CDR3 coding DNA: TGTGCCAGCAGCCCGGGGGTAAACTATGGCTACACCTTC. Its translation: CASSPGVNYGYTF. The rearrangement uses TRBV7-9 and TRBJ1-2; weak D call: TRBD1 (5 bases). The CDR3 loop spans 13 amino acids. CDR1 is SEHNR, CDR2 FQNEAQ, per germline (reference sequence). V lost 5 bases and J lost 2, with 9 bases in between.

V and J are TRBV11-2 and TRBJ2-5; D gene unclear. Trimming cost V 6 bases and J 2 bases, with 13 bases left between them. Germline CDR1 is SGHAT and CDR2 is FQNNGV. This CDR3 region has 14 residues. This CDR3 reads CASSPVNRQETQYF. The CDR3 DNA follows: TGTGCCAGCAGTCCGGTTAATCGGCAAGAGACCCAGTACTTC.

The genes are TRBV4-1 and TRBJ1-1, with TRBD1 as a possible D gene (5 bases). Germline assignment: CDR1 MGHRA and CDR2 YSYEKL. The CDR3 covers 16 residues. Trimming stripped 1 base from V and 0 bases from J, with 12 bases between. CDR3 nucleotides: TGCGCCAGCAGCCAAGTATTAGGGACGCTGAACACTGAAGCTTTCTTT. Translation: CASSQVLGTLNTEAFF.

V usage is TRBV15 and J usage is TRBJ1-4; D is possibly TRBD1 (5 bases). CDR1 is LNHNV, CDR2 YYDKDF, per germline (reference sequence). CDR3 length: 13 residues. Trimming stripped 9 bases from V and 4 bases from J, with 12 bases between. CDR3 nucleotides: TGTGCCACTCGCAGGGCCTATAATGAAAAACTGTTTTTT. It yields the protein CATRRAYNEKLFF.

CDR3 sequence reads: CASRRQGSTDTQYF. For the CDR3, the DNA is TGTGCCAGCAGGCGACAGGGGAGCACAGATACGCAGTATTTT. The rearrangement links TRBV2 to TRBJ2-3, with 8 bases fitting TRBD1. CDR3 length: 14 residues. J gave up 0 bases and V 6 bases, and 2 bases lay outside the gene matches. CDR1 is SNHLY, CDR2 FYNNEI, per germline.